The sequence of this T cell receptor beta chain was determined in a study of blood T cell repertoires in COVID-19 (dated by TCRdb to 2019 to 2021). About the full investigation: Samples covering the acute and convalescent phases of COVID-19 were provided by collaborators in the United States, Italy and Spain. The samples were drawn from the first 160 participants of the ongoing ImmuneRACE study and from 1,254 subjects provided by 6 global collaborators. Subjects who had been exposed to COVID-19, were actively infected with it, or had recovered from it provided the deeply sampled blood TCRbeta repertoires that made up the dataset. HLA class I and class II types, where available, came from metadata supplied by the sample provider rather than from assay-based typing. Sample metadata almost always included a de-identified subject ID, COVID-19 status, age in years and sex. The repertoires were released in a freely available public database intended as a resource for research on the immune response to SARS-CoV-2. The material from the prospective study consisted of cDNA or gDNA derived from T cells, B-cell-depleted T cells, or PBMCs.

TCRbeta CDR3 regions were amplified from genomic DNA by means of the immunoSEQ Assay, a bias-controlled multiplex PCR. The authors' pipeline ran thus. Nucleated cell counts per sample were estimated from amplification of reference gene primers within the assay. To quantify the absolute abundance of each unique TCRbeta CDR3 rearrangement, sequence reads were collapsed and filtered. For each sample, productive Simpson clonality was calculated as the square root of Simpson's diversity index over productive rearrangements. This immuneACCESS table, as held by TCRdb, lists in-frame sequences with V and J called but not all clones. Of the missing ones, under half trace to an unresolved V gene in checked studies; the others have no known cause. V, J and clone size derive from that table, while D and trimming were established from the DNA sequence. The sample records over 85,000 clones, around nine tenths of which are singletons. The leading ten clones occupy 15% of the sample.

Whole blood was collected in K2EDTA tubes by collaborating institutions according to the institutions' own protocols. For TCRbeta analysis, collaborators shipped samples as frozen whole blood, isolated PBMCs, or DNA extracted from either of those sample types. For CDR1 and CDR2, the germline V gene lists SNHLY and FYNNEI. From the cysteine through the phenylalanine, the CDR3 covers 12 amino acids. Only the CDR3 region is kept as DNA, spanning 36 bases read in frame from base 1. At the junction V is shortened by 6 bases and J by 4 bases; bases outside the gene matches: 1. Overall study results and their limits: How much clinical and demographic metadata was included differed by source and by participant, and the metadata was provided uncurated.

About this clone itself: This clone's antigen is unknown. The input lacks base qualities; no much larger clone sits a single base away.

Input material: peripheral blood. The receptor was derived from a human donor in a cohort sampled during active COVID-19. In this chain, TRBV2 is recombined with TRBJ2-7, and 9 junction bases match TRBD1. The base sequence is TGTGCCAGCAGCGGGACAGGGTACGAGCAGTACTTC. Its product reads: CASSGTGYEQYF.